This T cell receptor (beta chain) came from a study of T cells in Graves' hyperthyroidism and ophthalmopathy. Study conclusions and caveats: Among clonotypes expanded in thyroid above 0.001, most were also found in blood.

The CDR3 covers 13 residues. Trimming at V came to 7 bases and at J to 7 bases, leaving 6 bases not matched to a gene. Germline values: CDR1 SQVTM, CDR2 ANQGSEA. Authors of the study amplified TCR beta CDR3 regions from RNA transcripts. When the TCR CDR3 underwent first-round RT-PCR, the HTBI primer set was used. TCRdb independently ran MiXCR on the multiplex PCR reads; one entry per CDR3 protein. This table has 400,000 to 500,000 distinct CDR3 sequences, approximately 15% appearing once. Many counts were recorded for this clonotype. The antigen is not known. This chain links TRBV29-1 with TRBJ2-1; TRBD2 aligns across 11 bases. The sequenced sample consisted of blood. The sequence came from a woman aged 18 to 35 with Graves' hyperthyroidism. The DNA for the CDR3 is TGCAGCGCCCTAGCGGGAGGACAGAATGAGCAGTTCTTC. This codes for CSALAGGQNEQFF.